This T cell receptor beta chain was captured in a study of blood T cell repertoires in COVID-19. Study-level information: Both acute and convalescent COVID-19 samples were obtained from the United States, Italy and Spain. T cells, B-cell-depleted T cells, or PBMCs provided the cDNA or gDNA that served as material.

In germline, CDR1 is LNHDA, CDR2 SQIVND (reference sequence). There are 11 residues in the CDR3. V shed 9 bases and J 5 bases; nucleotides not matched to a gene: 4. In this sample, this clone turned up a few times. Authors' data handling: By means of reference gene primer amplification, nucleated cell counts were estimated. The assay was immunoSEQ multiplex PCR, and TCRdb's table has in-frame clones only and misses some. V and J calls and clone size are as listed in that table; D and trimming were resolved from the DNA. The data contain 110,000 to 150,000 clones, approximately 85% of them seen just once; the ten biggest clones take up roughly 4%.

Sample: peripheral blood. The sequence was obtained from a woman older than 75 with acute or convalescent COVID-19. The chain is built from TRBV19 and TRBJ2-7; TRBD1 agrees at 7 bases. The CDR3 region is CASTDRDEQYF. The CDR3 region has the DNA TGTGCCAGCACCGACAGGGACGAGCAGTACTTC.